Listed below are T cell receptor beta chains from one sample, sequenced in a study of T cell repertoires in cytomegalovirus infection. No antigens are known for them. TCRdb re-analysed the reads in MiXCR, keeping a single row per CDR3 protein. The sample has about 890,000 distinct CDR3 sequences, around 32% seen once. This material consisted of cultured CD8+ T cells from PBMCs, taken from culture after CMV antigen stimulation. These receptors were taken from a human donor in good health (CMV status not recorded). Some clones in this sample may be carry-over from other donors' samples. CDR3s leave out the opening cysteine and the closing phenylalanine or tryptophan. The size field is filled for only some rows; it gives once, few, many or a size class.

J gene | V gene | CDR3 length | clone size | CDR3 protein
TRBJ2-1 | TRBV19 | 13 | . | VSSMGTGSYNEQF
TRBJ2-6 | TRBV9 | 15 | few | ASKGDRVPSGANVLT
TRBJ2-1 | TRBV7-6 | 17 | . | ASSPPLVGAGFSYNEQF
TRBJ1-5 | TRBV19 | 14 | . | ASSLERGEKNQPQH
TRBJ1-1 | TRBV5-1 | 16 | few | ASSRTGTGSSRNTEAF
TRBJ1-1 | TRBV7-9 | 15 | many | ASSLGGYLPPNTEAF
TRBJ2-2 | TRBV6-1 | 16 | few | ASSERVLGSRVTGELF
TRBJ1-2 | TRBV4-1 | 14 | . | ASSQPSELGNYGYT
TRBJ1-1 | TRBV20-1 | 8 | few | SARKRAAF
TRBJ2-1 | TRBV6-2/TRBV6-3 | 12 | . | ASSYAQVYNEQF
TRBJ2-1 | TRBV4-1 | 10 | few | ASSGLESEQF
TRBJ1-2 | TRBV28 | 12 | many | ASSLTGGWTGYT
TRBJ2-2 | TRBV7-6 | 14 | many | ASSGEGQGYTGELF
TRBJ1-1 | TRBV14 | 14 | . | ASSQDLKSAGTEAF
TRBJ2-6 | TRBV24-1 | 13 | . | ATMSGRPGANVLT
TRBJ2-3 | TRBV4-1 | 13 | . | ASSPGQGDTDTQY
TRBJ1-1 | TRBV14 | 14 | . | ASSQEGRGLSTEAF